The rows below give T cell receptor beta chains drawn from one sample of a study of T cell responses to AZD1222 COVID-19 vaccine. Some clones are missing from TCRdb's copy, which holds only in-frame ones; the method was immunoSEQ multiplex PCR. Of roughly 77,000 clones in the sample, about 90% were seen once. The material sequenced was peripheral blood, taken on day 0 of MenACWY control vaccination. The receptors here all came from an adult in good health. Both conserved end residues are part of each CDR3. Fields, in order: CDR3 protein, CDR3 DNA, J gene, D gene, clone size, V gene. The D gene is left open where the match is weak. Size is omitted from some rows. Given values are once, few, many or a class for expanded clones.

CASSELGSANEKLFF	TGTGCCAGCAGTGAGCTTGGGTCTGCTAATGAAAAACTGTTTTTT	TRBJ1-4	-	-	TRBV2
CASSLGGGQETQYF	TGTGCCAGCAGCTTAGGTGGGGGGCAAGAGACCCAGTACTTC	TRBJ2-5	-	-	TRBV7-2
CASSLNPRGLTEAFF	TGTGCCAGCAGCCTCAATCCGCGGGGACTCACTGAAGCTTTCTTT	TRBJ1-1	-	-	TRBV5-4
CASNPHGQGRGVTQYF	TGTGCCAGCAACCCGCACGGACAGGGTCGAGGTGTTACGCAGTATTTT	TRBJ2-3	TRBD1	-	TRBV28
CANPGGDTIYF	TGTGCCAACCCCGGGGGAGACACCATATATTTT	TRBJ1-3	-	-	TRBV6-4
CASRTTGAGNEKLFF	TGTGCCAGCAGAACGACAGGGGCAGGGAATGAAAAACTGTTTTTT	TRBJ1-4	TRBD1	-	TRBV28
CASSESADTQYF	TGCGCCAGCAGTGAGTCGGCAGATACGCAGTATTTT	TRBJ2-3	-	-	TRBV10-1
CASSEWGQPNTGELFF	TGTGCCAGCAGTGAGTGGGGACAGCCGAACACCGGGGAGCTGTTTTTT	TRBJ2-2	TRBD1	-	TRBV2
CASSLRLARSQETQYF	TGTGCCAGCAGCTTAAGACTAGCGCGAAGCCAAGAGACCCAGTACTTC	TRBJ2-5	TRBD2	-	TRBV7-6
CSVDAGPSGAYEQYF	TGCAGCGTTGACGCGGGCCCTAGCGGAGCCTACGAGCAGTACTTC	TRBJ2-7	TRBD2	-	TRBV29-1
CASSHRLAGEETQYF	TGCGCCAGCAGCCACCGCCTAGCGGGAGAAGAGACCCAGTACTTC	TRBJ2-5	TRBD2	-	TRBV4-3
CASSFGQGNSYEQYF	TGTGCCAGCAGTTTCGGGCAGGGGAACTCCTACGAGCAGTACTTC	TRBJ2-7	-	-	TRBV27
CASSQGTSYNSPLHF	TGCGCCAGCAGCCAAGGGACGTCCTATAATTCACCCCTCCACTTT	TRBJ1-6	-	-	TRBV4-3
CASSLVAGNSEKLFF	TGTGCCAGCAGCTTAGTGGCAGGGAATAGTGAAAAACTGTTTTTT	TRBJ1-4	-	-	TRBV11-2
CASSPSRVAGETQYF	TGTGCCAGCTCACCATCAAGGGTAGCGGGAGAGACCCAGTACTTC	TRBJ2-5	TRBD2	once	TRBV18
CASSLAGTNTEAFF	TGTGCCAGCAGCTTAGCAGGGACGAACACTGAAGCTTTCTTT	TRBJ1-1	-	-	TRBV7-9
CASSPRDRGGGLNTEAFF	TGCGCCAGCAGCCCAAGGGACAGGGGAGGAGGGTTGAACACTGAAGCTTTCTTT	TRBJ1-1	TRBD1	-	TRBV4-3
CASSQDLKVLYSPLHF	TGCGCCAGCAGCCAAGATCTCAAGGTGCTCTATTCACCCCTCCACTTT	TRBJ1-6	-	-	TRBV4-3
CASSLGTRETDTQYF	TGCGCCAGCAGCCTAGGGACTAGGGAAACAGATACGCAGTATTTT	TRBJ2-3	TRBD2	-	TRBV5-1
CASSREGQGGYGYTF	TGCGCCAGCAGCCGAGAGGGACAGGGAGGCTATGGCTACACCTTC	TRBJ1-2	TRBD1	-	TRBV4-1
CASSPKGVWTEAFF	TGTGCCAGCAGCCCGAAGGGGGTTTGGACTGAAGCTTTCTTT	TRBJ1-1	-	-	TRBV5-5
CASSQIQGGEQFF	TGTGCCAGCAGTCAAATCCAGGGGGGTGAGCAGTTCTTC	TRBJ2-1	-	-	TRBV12-3/TRBV12-4